This T cell receptor (beta chain) was identified during a study of blood T cell repertoires in COVID-19. Across the whole study: Acute-phase and convalescent COVID-19 samples originated in the United States, Italy and Spain. T cells, B-cell-depleted T cells, or PBMCs provided the cDNA or gDNA that served as material.

In the source study's methods: Reference gene primer amplification in the assay estimated nucleated cell counts. The method was immunoSEQ multiplex PCR; TCRdb's version includes in-frame clones alone and lacks a portion of them. V and J calls and clone size are given by that table; D and trimming were obtained from the DNA. This table holds over 65,000 clones, roughly 81% found once. Germline CDR1 MDHEN, CDR2 SYDVKM. Between the trimmed V and J ends, which lost 6 bases and 9 bases, there was a span of 41 bases. The CDR3 contains 21 residues. The clonotype was recovered from a human donor in a cohort sampled during active COVID-19. The material sequenced was peripheral blood. This chain uses TRBV28 with TRBJ1-1, with no clear D. The CDR3 loop is CASRGESEMNTEVGTLLKAFF. CDR3 nucleotides: TGTGCCAGCAGGGGAGAGTCTGAAATGAACACTGAAGTTGGTACGTTACTCAAAGCTTTCTTT. Combining the CDR3 with reference TRBV28 and TRBJ1-1 gives the whole variable domain DVKVTQSSRYLVKRTGEKVFLECVQDMDHENMFWYRQDPGLGLRLIYFSYDVKMKEKGDIPEGYSVSREKKERFSLILESASTNQTSMYLCASRGESEMNTEVGTLLKAFFGQGTRLTVV.